One TCR beta chain is described in this entry. Its antigen is unknown. An end of the junction does not agree with germline; a read error may underlie this. The missing CDR3 end, 3 residues past where the read stops, is filled in from the germline J gene. This specimen belongs to a study of T cells in women clearing cervical HPV infection. Across the whole study: Controls were women whose single incident HPV16 infection cleared within 12 months without precancer or cancer. The study, taken as a whole, reports: Controls had more TRBV6-7 (0.16%) than cases (roughly 0.11%).

Germline V lookup: CDR1 SSHAT, CDR2 FNYEAQ (reference sequence). CDR3 length: 16 amino acids. Sequencing was performed with immunoSEQ multiplex PCR; in TCRdb, only in-frame clones are kept and a portion is missing. The sample table sets out 20,000 to 25,000 clones. This clonotype originated in a woman between 18 and 70 years old with a cervical HPV16 infection that either progressed to CIN3+ or cleared (not recorded which). Material for sequencing was blood buffy coat. The chain uses TRBV7-7 and TRBJ1-2; a weak D match, TRBD1 (5 bases). Here the CDR3 reads CASSSPGTSGDYDYTF. CDR3 DNA, as far as it was read: TGTGCTAGCAGCTCCCCTGGGACTAGCGGGGACTACGAC.